This T cell receptor (beta chain) is drawn from a study of sequential checkpoint blockade in melanoma. The assay was immunoSEQ multiplex PCR, and TCRdb's table has in-frame clones only and misses some. The sample carries about 27,000 clones, 70% to 85% recorded once. Germline lookup yields CDR1 LGHNA and CDR2 YNFKEQ. Trimming pared 0 bases from V and 6 bases from J, leaving 17 bases between. This CDR3 comprises 17 residues. Treatment reported: randomized to nivolumab then ipilimumab (arm A) or the reverse (arm B). PBMC sorting kept live CD3+CD8+ cells without CD19 or CD56. The input for sequencing was CD8+ T cells sorted from blood (inferred from file names), taken from a patient given nivolumab and ipilimumab in sequence. J is TRBJ2-2 and V is TRBV4-2; D is perhaps TRBD1 (7 bases). The TCR comes from a human donor with melanoma. The CDR3 is CASSQDLTGRLAGELFF. The CDR3 bases are TGTGCCAGCAGCCAAGATTTGACAGGGAGGCTCGCCGGGGAGCTGTTTTTT.